This T cell receptor (beta chain) was recorded in a study of T cells in Graves' hyperthyroidism and ophthalmopathy. TCR beta CDR3 region amplification was performed from RNA transcripts. The TCR CDR3 first-round RT-PCR relied on the HTBI primer set. TCRdb passed the multiplex PCR reads through MiXCR, listing each CDR3 protein once. Counted here are roughly 700,000 distinct CDR3 sequences, 15% to 20% occurring once; the ten biggest clones make up less than 20%. V was clipped by 1 base and J by 7 bases; unmatched bases: 6. The CDR3 runs to 16 residues. Germline lookup yields CDR1 KGHDR and CDR2 SFDVKD. The sequence derives from a man in his fifties or sixties with Graves' hyperthyroidism. The chain is built from TRBV24-1 and TRBJ2-1; 10 nucleotides agree with TRBD1. The specimen was blood. CDR3 sequence: CATSDFGQGGRNEQFF. The CDR3, as DNA: TGTGCCACCAGTGATTTCGGACAGGGGGGTCGGAATGAGCAGTTCTTC.